The clone carrying this T cell receptor beta chain appeared once. Its antigen is not known. Original processing methods: Junction-only sequences without quality scores were provided by ImmunoSEQ, so filtering was different. Sequenced by immunoSEQ multiplex PCR; TCRdb stores in-frame clones only, minus some. V, J and clone size derive from that table, while D and trimming were established from the DNA sequence. The data show millions of clones, approximately 94% seen once. CDR3 length equals 14 residues. Deletions cut 0 bases from V and 5 bases from J, with 10 bases between. The germline V gene has CDR1 LGHNA and CDR2 YSLEER. Subsets obtained from CD4+ cells comprised CD45RA+ naive and CD45RA-negative memory cells. This sample was included in a study of shared clonotypes between healthy human individuals. General study findings and limits: Incomplete sequencing of sorted subsets was indicated by rarefaction despite large depth.

The receptor's source is a man between 18 and 29 years old in good health. The rearrangement uses TRBV4-3 and TRBJ1-1, with no clear D. Sequenced input: naive CD4+ T cells sorted from blood. Specified subset: CD45RA+ positively selected. CDR3 protein: CASSQEIHGTEAFF. CDR3 nucleotide sequence: TGCGCCAGCAGCCAAGAAATACATGGAACTGAAGCTTTCTTT.